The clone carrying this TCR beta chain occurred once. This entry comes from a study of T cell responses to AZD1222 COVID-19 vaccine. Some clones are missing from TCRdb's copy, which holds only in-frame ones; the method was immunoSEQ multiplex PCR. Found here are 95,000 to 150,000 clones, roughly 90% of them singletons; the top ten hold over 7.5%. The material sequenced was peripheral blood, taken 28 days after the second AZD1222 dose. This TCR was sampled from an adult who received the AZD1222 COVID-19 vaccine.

The CDR3: CASSDSAGVRTEAFF. The DNA of the CDR3 is TGTGCCAGCAGTGACTCAGCAGGGGTAAGAACTGAAGCTTTCTTT. The rearrangement links TRBV6-4 to TRBJ1-1; D may be TRBD1 (6 bases). The germline gives CDR1 MRHNA, CDR2 SNTAGT. This CDR3 comprises 15 residues. With 0 bases removed from V and 5 bases from J, the gap between germline ends came to 13 bases.